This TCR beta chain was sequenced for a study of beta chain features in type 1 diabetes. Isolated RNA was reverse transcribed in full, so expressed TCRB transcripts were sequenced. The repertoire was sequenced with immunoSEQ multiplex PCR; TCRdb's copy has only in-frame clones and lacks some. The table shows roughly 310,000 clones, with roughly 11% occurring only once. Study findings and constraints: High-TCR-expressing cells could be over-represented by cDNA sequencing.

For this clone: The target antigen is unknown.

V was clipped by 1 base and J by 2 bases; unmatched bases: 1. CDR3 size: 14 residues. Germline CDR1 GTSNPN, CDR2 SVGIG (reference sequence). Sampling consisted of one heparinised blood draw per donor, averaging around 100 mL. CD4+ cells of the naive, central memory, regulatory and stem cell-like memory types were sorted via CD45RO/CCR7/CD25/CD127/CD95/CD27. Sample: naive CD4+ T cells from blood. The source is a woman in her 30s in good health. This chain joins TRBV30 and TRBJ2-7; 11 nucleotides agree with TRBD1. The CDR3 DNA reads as TGTGCCTGGAGTGCGGACAGGGGGCCCTACGAGCAGTACTTC. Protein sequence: CAWSADRGPYEQYF.